This T cell receptor beta chain appears in the sequencing data of a study of shared clonotypes between healthy human individuals. Comment on this clone: The antigen is unknown.

Sequenced by immunoSEQ multiplex PCR; TCRdb stores in-frame clones only, minus some. The top ten clones hold over 0.12% of a sample with 2,500,000 or so clones, around 94% of them seen once. General study points: Sampling included only blood; tissue repertoires likely differ.

The sequencing sample was made of naive CD4+ T cells sorted from blood. The subset is: CD45RA+ positively selected. This TCR derives from a man younger than 35 in good health.

The DNA for the CDR3 is TGTGCCAGTAGAGCCCTGGGGGGAAACACCATATATTTT. It codes for CASRALGGNTIYF. The chain joins TRBV19 to TRBJ1-3; D is unresolved. CDR3 length equals 13 residues. V lost 6 bases, J lost 4 bases, and 10 bases lay in between. Germline loops: CDR1 LNHDA, CDR2 SQIVND (reference sequence). Filled out from reference TRBV19 and TRBJ1-3, the complete variable domain reads DGGITQSPKYLFRKEGQNVTLSCEQNLNHDAMYWYRQDPGQGLRLIYYSQIVNDFQKGDIAEGYSVSREKKESFPLTVTSAQKNPTAFYLCASRALGGNTIYFGEGSWLTVV.